This TCR beta chain originates from a study of cytomegalovirus exposure and HLA in healthy donors. PCR involved 60 Vbeta and 13 Jbeta primers. The repertoire was sequenced with immunoSEQ multiplex PCR; TCRdb's copy has only in-frame clones and lacks some. This table holds about 170,000 clones, under 80% found once. Regarding the study as a whole: Later on, analysis showed that most CMV-associated TCR beta chains appeared to be HLA-restricted.

This clone showed up just a few times. Its target is unknown. Sequenced: PBMCs. The TCR comes from a female donor in good health and CMV-seronegative.

Here the CDR3 DNA reads TGTGCCAGCCGCCCGGGACAGGGGACCCAGCCCCAGCATTTT. This gives the protein CASRPGQGTQPQHF. The rearrangement links TRBV6-5 to TRBJ1-5; 10 bases match TRBD1. The CDR3 covers 14 residues. J lost 7 bases, V lost 8 bases, and 8 bases had no gene match. The germline CDR1 and CDR2 sequences are MNHEY and SVGAGI.